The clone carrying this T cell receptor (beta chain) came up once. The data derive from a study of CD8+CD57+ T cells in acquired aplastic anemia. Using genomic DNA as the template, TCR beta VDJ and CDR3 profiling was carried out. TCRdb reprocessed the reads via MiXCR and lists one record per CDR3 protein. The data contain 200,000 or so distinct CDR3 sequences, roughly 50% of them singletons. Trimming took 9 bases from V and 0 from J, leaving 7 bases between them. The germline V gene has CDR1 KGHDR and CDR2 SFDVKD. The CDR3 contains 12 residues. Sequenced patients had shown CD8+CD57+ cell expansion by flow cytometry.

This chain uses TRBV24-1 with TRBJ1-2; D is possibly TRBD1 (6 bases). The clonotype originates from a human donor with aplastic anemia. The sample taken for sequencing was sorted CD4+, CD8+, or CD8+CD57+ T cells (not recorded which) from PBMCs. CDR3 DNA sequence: TGTGCCACCTGGACAGCTAACTATGGCTACACCTTC. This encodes CATWTANYGYTF.